The 11 T cell receptor beta chains reported below all come from one sample, sequenced in a study of blood T cell repertoires in COVID-19. Profiled with immunoSEQ multiplex PCR; TCRdb holds only in-frame clones, not every one. The table includes 80,000 to 100,000 clones, approximately 90% detected once. What was sequenced was peripheral blood. The source of these receptors is a human donor with active COVID-19. The donor label of this sample is uncertain.

This clone was seen a few times. The chain employs TRBV6-1 and TRBJ2-5; TRBD2 agrees at 10 bases. The CDR3 is made up of 15 amino acids. Germline V gives CDR1 MNHNS, CDR2 SASEGT. With 0 bases clipped from V and 2 bases from J, the junction kept 0 bases outside the gene matches. CDR3 amino acids: CASSEASGGQETQYF. DNA of the CDR3: TGTGCCAGCAGTGAAGCTAGCGGGGGGCAAGAGACCCAGTACTTC.

This sequence joins TRBV2 and TRBJ2-1, with D tentatively TRBD2 (6 bases). The CDR3 has 13 amino acids. From germline, CDR1 is SNHLY and CDR2 FYNNEI. V dropped 6 bases and J dropped 4 bases, with 10 bases sitting between them. The CDR3 loop reads CASREGLYNEQFF. CDR3 in DNA: TGTGCCAGCAGGGAGGGACTTTACAATGAGCAGTTCTTC.

The chain recombines TRBV7-9 with TRBJ1-4; perhaps TRBD1 as D (5 bases). V was cut by 3 bases and J by 6 bases, with 8 bases left in between. The germline CDR1 and CDR2 sequences are SEHNR and FQNEAQ (reference sequence). This CDR3 comprises 13 residues. The CDR3 protein is CASSFRGDEKLFF. The CDR3 coding sequence is TGTGCCAGCAGCTTTCGGGGGGATGAAAAACTGTTTTTT.

This clone appeared a few times. J is TRBJ1-2 and V is TRBV3-1 (or the pseudogene TRBV3-2); 7 bases are a match to TRBD1. V shed 4 bases and J 8 bases; nucleotides not matched to a gene: 7. The CDR3 loop spans 13 amino acids. Germline CDR1 is LGHDT and CDR2 is YNNKEL (reference sequence). CDR3 amino acids: CASSPRTGGGYTF. CDR3 coding DNA: TGTGCCAGCAGCCCTCGGACAGGAGGAGGCTACACCTTC.

The rearrangement joins TRBV12-3 or TRBV12-4 to TRBJ2-5; TRBD2 might be the D (5 bases). Trimming removed 2 bases from V and 5 bases from J, with 9 bases in between. This CDR3 contains 13 residues. This CDR3 is CASSLSSGETQYF. The CDR3 DNA is TGTGCCAGCAGTTTAAGTTCGGGGGAGACCCAGTACTTC.

This chain connects TRBV21-1 to TRBJ2-7; the table's D gene call, TRBD1, was not cross checked with the DNA. TRBV21-1 is assigned pseudogene status. The CDR3 runs to 19 residues. The CDR3 DNA follows: TGTGCCAGCAGCAAATCGGGGAGGGACAGGGGAAAGACCTCCTACGAGCAGTACTTC. It is translated as CASSKSGRDRGKTSYEQYF.

J is TRBJ2-4 and V is TRBV18, with 14 positions matching TRBD2. The CDR3 contains 19 residues. The germline V gene has CDR1 KGHSH and CDR2 LQKENI. V trimming: 3 bases; J trimming: 0 bases; junction bases outside the gene matches: 7. CDR3 nucleotides: TGTGCCAGCTCACCCCTGGGACTAGCGGGGGCTCTAGCCAAAAACATTCAGTACTTC. Protein: CASSPLGLAGALAKNIQYF.

V and J are TRBV5-5 and TRBJ1-6; D is unresolved. This CDR3 is 13 amino acids long. V lost 0 bases, J lost 9 bases, and 7 bases lay in between. The germline gives CDR1 SGHKS, CDR2 YYEKEE (reference sequence). The CDR3 spells CASSLGRVSPLHF. CDR3 in DNA: TGTGCCAGCAGCTTGGGCCGAGTTTCACCCCTCCACTTT.

This sequence joins TRBV2 and TRBJ1-3, with 7 bases identical to TRBD1. The CDR3 contains 15 residues. The germline V gene encodes CDR1 SNHLY and CDR2 FYNNEI. V lost 5 bases and J lost 0; bases outside the gene matches: 4. In DNA, the CDR3 is TGTGCCAGCAGTAACGACAGGGCCTCTGGAAACACCATATATTTT. It encodes CASSNDRASGNTIYF.

The chain recombines TRBV25-1 with TRBJ1-6; 7 bases match TRBD1. Germline lookup yields CDR1 MGHDK and CDR2 SYGVNS. With 5 bases clipped from V and 0 bases from J, the junction kept 1 base outside the gene matches. CDR3 size: 15 residues. CDR3 coding DNA: TGTGCCAGCAGTACAGGGGCCTCCTATAATTCACCCCTCCACTTT. Its protein product is CASSTGASYNSPLHF.

The chain couples TRBV6-5 to TRBJ1-2; 10 nucleotides match TRBD1. The trim removed 5 bases at V and 8 bases at J, leaving 5 bases unmatched. Per germline, CDR1 MNHEY and CDR2 SVGAGI. The CDR3 is 13 amino acids. For the CDR3, the DNA is TGTGCCAGCAGTAAGGGACAGGGGTTCGGCTACACCTTC. Its protein is CASSKGQGFGYTF.